Following are 22 T cell receptor beta chains from one sample sequenced in a study of control samples from healthy donors and cancer patients. Generated by immunoSEQ multiplex PCR, the TCRdb table keeps only in-frame clones and is missing some. The profile shows more than 95,000 clones, 92% of them singletons. The sample comprised PBMCs. The receptor source for this set is a man aged 80 or over with head and neck cancer.

This chain uses TRBV24-1 with TRBJ2-2; D perhaps matches TRBD1 (6 bases). Germline lookup yields CDR1 KGHDR and CDR2 SFDVKD. The CDR3 contains 15 residues. V lost 4 bases to trimming and J lost 4 bases, with 12 bases between them. CDR3 sequence (DNA): TGTGCCACCAGTGACCGCAGGGGTAGCACCGGGGAGCTGTTTTTT. The encoded protein is CATSDRRGSTGELFF.

The chain employs TRBV19 and TRBJ2-7; 12 nucleotides align to TRBD1. CDR3 length: 16 residues. Per the germline V gene, CDR1 is LNHDA and CDR2 is SQIVND (reference sequence). Trimming removed 3 bases from V and 6 bases from J; junction bases left unmatched: 9. The DNA of the CDR3 is TGTGCCAGTAGTATCAGTCTGGGACAGGGGGCATTCGAGCAGTACTTC. It is translated as CASSISLGQGAFEQYF.

The V gene is TRBV19, the J gene TRBJ2-1; 12 bases match TRBD2. Trimming took 5 bases from V and 4 from J; bases not matched to a gene: 6. This CDR3 region has 16 residues. Germline CDR1 and CDR2: LNHDA and SQIVND (reference sequence). The CDR3 coding sequence is TGTGCCAGTAGTCGGACTAGCGGGAACATATACAATGAGCAGTTCTTC. Translating it yields CASSRTSGNIYNEQFF.

This sequence joins TRBV18 and TRBJ1-2; 7 positions match TRBD1. The V gene end was trimmed by 3 bases and the J gene end by 7 bases; junction bases not matched to a gene: 8. Germline CDR1 is KGHSH and CDR2 is LQKENI. The CDR3 consists of 14 residues. CDR3 DNA: TGTGCCAGCTCACCCTTGGACAGGAACGGTGGCTACACCTTC. Residues: CASSPLDRNGGYTF.

The chain links TRBV6-5 to TRBJ2-3, with 7 bases identical to TRBD1. CDR1 MNHEY and CDR2 SVGAGI come from the germline V gene. The junction had 6 bases not matched to a gene; V was cut back by 8 bases and J by 4 bases. This CDR3 is built from 13 residues. CDR3 nucleotides: TGTGCCAGCCTCCCAGGGGGTTCAGATACGCAGTATTTT. Its protein product is CASLPGGSDTQYF.

This chain links TRBV6-5 with TRBJ1-5; the match to TRBD1 covers 10 bases. Trimming cost V 10 bases and J 2 bases; bases outside gene matches: 2. Germline V gene sequence: CDR1 MNHEY, CDR2 SVGAGI. This CDR3 has 13 amino acids. CDR3 sequence: CATGTGGNQPQHF. The CDR3 DNA reads as TGTGCCACCGGGACAGGGGGCAATCAGCCCCAGCATTTT.

This clone is a singleton in its sample. This chain links TRBV11-2 with TRBJ2-1, with D possibly TRBD2 on 7 matching bases. Per the germline V gene, CDR1 is SGHAT and CDR2 is FQNNGV. With 1 base removed from V and 9 bases from J, the gap between germline ends came to 13 bases. The CDR3 spans 14 residues. The CDR3 coding sequence is TGTGCCAGCAGCTTAGTAGGGGGGGCCCCTGAGCAGTTCTTC. Translation: CASSLVGGAPEQFF.

This chain joins TRBV11-2 and TRBJ2-2, with D maybe TRBD1 (5 bases). The germline gives CDR1 SGHAT, CDR2 FQNNGV. The V and J ends lost 5 bases and 5 bases respectively, with 15 bases between them. The CDR3 contains 15 residues. The CDR3 protein is CASSLTQGFTGELFF. CDR3 nucleotides: TGTGCCAGCAGCCTAACCCAGGGTTTTACCGGGGAGCTGTTTTTT.

V gene TRBV6-1 combines with J gene TRBJ1-2; the D is unclear. V dropped 0 bases and J dropped 7 bases, with 9 bases sitting between them. The CDR3 has 13 residues. Germline V gives CDR1 MNHNS, CDR2 SASEGT. The CDR3 DNA follows: TGTGCCAGCAGTGAAGCCAGGAGACTTGGCTACACCTTC. Protein product: CASSEARRLGYTF.

The V gene is TRBV27, the J gene TRBJ2-1; the match to TRBD2 covers 11 bases. The length of the CDR3 is 14 residues. The V gene end was trimmed by 4 bases and the J gene end by 6 bases; junction bases not matched to a gene: 2. The germline gives CDR1 MNHEY, CDR2 SMNVEV (reference sequence). Here the CDR3 DNA reads TGTGCCAGCAGTTCCGGGACTAGCGGCAATGAGCAGTTCTTC. This encodes CASSSGTSGNEQFF.

This clone appeared once. J is TRBJ2-1 and V is TRBV12-5; the D is unclear. The CDR3 contains 13 residues. V lost 6 bases and J lost 5, with 11 bases in between. CDR1 and CDR2 from the germline V gene are LGHNT and FRNRAP. The CDR3 DNA reads TGTGCTAGTGGCCCCTCCGTCAACAATGAGCAGTTCTTC. Encoded protein: CASGPSVNNEQFF.

This clone was counted once. V and J are TRBV3-1 (or the pseudogene TRBV3-2) and TRBJ1-1; D is uncertain. V lost 3 bases and J lost 8, with 7 bases in between. Germline lookup yields CDR1 LGHDT and CDR2 YNNKEL (reference sequence). This CDR3 has 11 amino acids. The CDR3 DNA follows: TGTGCCAGCAGCCAGAGAGGAGAAGCTTTCTTT. Translating it yields CASSQRGEAFF.

This clone has a single count. This sequence joins TRBV19 and TRBJ1-5; D call uncertain. Germline CDR1 reads LNHDA; CDR2 reads SQIVND (reference sequence). The CDR3 runs 16 residues. V was shortened by 5 bases and J by 3 bases, with 17 bases between the two germline ends. CDR3 protein: CASSPFYSEYNQPQHF. In DNA, the CDR3 is TGTGCCAGTAGTCCCTTTTACAGTGAATACAATCAGCCCCAGCATTTT.

V and J are TRBV24-1 and TRBJ1-2; TRBD1 matches 7 bases. J was trimmed by 4 bases and V by 4 bases; bases with no gene match: 8. The CDR3 is 15 residues long. Germline values: CDR1 KGHDR, CDR2 SFDVKD. The CDR3 protein is CATSESGQRIYGYTF. CDR3 in DNA: TGTGCCACCAGTGAATCGGGACAGAGGATCTATGGCTACACCTTC.

This chain connects TRBV18 to TRBJ2-7, with D maybe TRBD1 (5 bases). The CDR3 loop spans 15 amino acids. Germline V lookup: CDR1 KGHSH, CDR2 LQKENI. Trimming shortened V by 10 bases and J by 4 bases, and 23 bases separated the two germline ends. CDR3: CATTGESGRRYEQYF. The CDR3 DNA is TGTGCCACCACAGGAGAATCAGGGCGTCGGTACGAGCAGTACTTC.

J is TRBJ1-2 and V is TRBV25-1, with a possible D match to TRBD1 (6 bases). V lost 5 bases to trimming and J lost 8 bases, with 15 bases between them. The CDR3 is 13 residues long. CDR1 MGHDK and CDR2 SYGVNS come from the germline V gene. The CDR3 spells CASSKSGGRGYTF. The CDR3 DNA sequence: TGTGCCAGCAGTAAATCCGGGGGGCGCGGCTACACCTTC.

V usage is TRBV27 and J usage is TRBJ2-3, with 12 positions matching TRBD2. V lost 6 bases to trimming and J lost 5 bases; unmatched junction nucleotides: 6. Germline CDR1 and CDR2: MNHEY and SMNVEV (reference sequence). CDR3 length equals 15 residues. CDR3 DNA: TGTGCCAGCAGACCGGGACTAGCGGGCGGAGATACGCAGTATTTT. Protein: CASRPGLAGGDTQYF.

The chain couples TRBV6-5 to TRBJ2-5; D remains ambiguous. The germline V gene encodes CDR1 MNHEY and CDR2 SVGAGI. CDR3 size: 14 residues. V was trimmed by 5 bases and J by 1 base, leaving 11 bases between them. CDR3 protein: CASSRDTTQETQYF. In DNA, the CDR3 is TGTGCCAGCAGTAGAGACACTACCCAAGAGACCCAGTACTTC.

The chain joins TRBV15 to TRBJ1-1; TRBD1 matches at 7 bases. CDR1 is LNHNV and CDR2 is YYDKDF in the germline V gene (reference sequence). This CDR3 has 13 residues. The V and J ends lost 8 bases and 4 bases, in that order; junction bases with no gene match: 7. The DNA of the CDR3 is TGTGCCACCTCCGGACAGGTTTTCACTGAAGCTTTCTTT. Translation gives CATSGQVFTEAFF.

The rearrangement links TRBV9 to TRBJ2-1; 8 bases fit TRBD1. The CDR3 extends over 13 amino acids. The V gene end was trimmed by 3 bases and the J gene end by 6 bases; junction bases not matched to a gene: 2. Germline V CDR1 and CDR2: SGDLS, YYNGEE. CDR3 nucleotides: TGTGCCAGCAGCGGACAGGGGTCCAATGAGCAGTTCTTC. Protein sequence: CASSGQGSNEQFF.

The chain is built from TRBV5-6 and TRBJ1-4; D unclear. Germline CDR1 reads SGHDT; CDR2 reads YYEEEE. Trimming took off 3 bases at V and 5 bases at J, with 8 bases between the two ends. The CDR3 has 13 amino acids. CDR3 sequence reads: CASSYRQNEKLFF. Here the CDR3 DNA reads TGTGCCAGCAGCTACCGGCAGAATGAAAAACTGTTTTTT.

J is TRBJ2-1 and V is TRBV6-5; 7 nucleotides line up with TRBD1. CDR3 length equals 13 residues. After removal of 5 bases from V and 3 bases from J, the junction contained 1 base not matched to a gene. Germline V gene sequence: CDR1 MNHEY, CDR2 SVGAGI. In DNA, the CDR3 is TGTGCCAGCAGTCGGGACAGCTACAATGAGCAGTTCTTC. Translation gives CASSRDSYNEQFF.